The subject of this entry is one TCR beta chain. At one of its ends the junction is not consistent with the germline gene, which may arise from a read error. These data belong to a study of control samples from healthy donors and cancer patients. CDR3 length equals 15 residues. Germline V gene lookup returns CDR1 MGHRA and CDR2 YSYEKL. TCRdb's table, derived via immunoSEQ multiplex PCR, lists solely in-frame clones and lacks some. This sample has approximately 190,000 clones, with about nine tenths found just once. Sequenced material: blood. The chain employs TRBV4-1 and TRBJ1-2; the match to TRBD1 covers 8 bases. The sequence came from a man younger than 40 in good health. CDR3 residues: CASTEAGTGQYVYTF. The CDR3 DNA follows: TGCGCCAGCACCGAGGCCGGGACAGGACAATATGTCTACACCTTC.